This T cell receptor (beta chain) is from a study of shared clonotypes between healthy human individuals. Trimming stripped 4 bases from V and 4 bases from J, with 22 bases between. The germline V gene has CDR1 SGHDT and CDR2 YYEEEE. The CDR3 is 17 residues long. On sorted subsets, replicate PCRs used about 200 ng DNA, or about 30,000 T cell genomes. Here immunoSEQ multiplex PCR was the method, and the copy in TCRdb shows in-frame clones only, minus some. The sample has 980,000 or so clones, roughly 72% seen once; the top ten hold approximately 1.5%. Regarding this clone: Its antigen is currently unknown.

The study's findings and limits: Naive subsets generally had larger estimated richness than memory subsets.

The chain employs TRBV5-6 and TRBJ2-3; D uncertain. Sequencing was done on a sample of memory CD4+ T cells sorted from blood. Subset denoted: CD45RA-negative fraction. The origin of this receptor is a man aged 18 to 30 in good health. The CDR3 sequence: CASSRSGVSYYADTQYF. CDR3 bases: TGTGCCAGCAGCCGAAGTGGGGTTAGCTATTACGCAGATACGCAGTATTTT.